Each of the 2 T cell receptor beta chains below was sequenced from the same sample in a study of post-analysis software for immune sequencing data. Study-wide points: Included in a set of about 5 TRBV segments more frequent in patients than controls were TRBV5-6, TRBV5-1 and TRBV20-1.

Unique molecular identifiers were carried by the TCR beta cDNA libraries. TCRdb reprocessed the PCR reads with MiXCR, giving one entry per CDR3 protein. The sample includes about 760,000 distinct CDR3 sequences, less than 35% of them seen just once. No antigen has been identified for these receptors. Specimen: blood. Receptors were obtained from a girl aged 5-17 years with multiple sclerosis.

The chain combines TRBV5-6 with TRBJ1-2; D might be TRBD1 (5 bases). This CDR3 is built from 12 residues. V was clipped by 4 bases and J by 5 bases, with 9 bases between them. The germline CDR1 and CDR2 sequences are SGHDT and YYEEEE. CDR3 nucleotide sequence: TGTGCCAGCAGCCAGAGACAGTATGGCTACACCTTC. It yields the protein CASSQRQYGYTF.

This clonotype came up many times. The chain is built from TRBV27 and TRBJ2-7; no firm D call. V was pared by 4 bases and J by 5 bases, with 9 bases between. CDR3 length: 12 amino acids. Germline CDR1 reads MNHEY; CDR2 reads SMNVEV (reference sequence). The chain's CDR3 is CASSSAGHEQYF. The CDR3 coding sequence is TGTGCCAGCAGTTCGGCAGGCCACGAGCAGTACTTC.